The clone carrying this T cell receptor beta chain was counted at least ten times. Its specificity is unknown. Deletions cut 0 bases from V and 6 bases from J, with 10 bases between. This CDR3 has 13 amino acids. CDR1 SGHRS and CDR2 YFSETQ come from the germline V gene. The sample comes from a study of T cells in Graves' hyperthyroidism and ophthalmopathy. Uncontrolled infection, other autoimmune disease, pregnancy or lactation led to exclusion. Fresh peripheral blood, roughly 10 ml of it, supplied the PBMCs. Overall study results and limits: Peripheral blood also featured most of the thyroid clonotypes expanded above 0.001. In simple terms, a model built on 13 V-J features told ophthalmopathy apart from stable hyperthyroidism.

The investigators amplified TCR beta CDR3 regions from RNA transcripts. Using the HTBI primer set, a first-round RT-PCR was run on the TCR CDR3. Via MiXCR, TCRdb re-called the multiplex PCR reads, giving one row per CDR3 protein. The sample records 730,000 or so distinct CDR3 sequences, around 19% being singletons. The sequence derives from a woman between 50 and 59 years old with Graves' hyperthyroidism that later progressed to Graves' ophthalmopathy. Sample: blood. The chain carries TRBV5-1 and TRBJ2-7; D unresolved. The CDR3 DNA reads as TGCGCCAGCAGCTTGGGGTCCACCGGCGAGCAGTACTTC. Protein: CASSLGSTGEQYF.